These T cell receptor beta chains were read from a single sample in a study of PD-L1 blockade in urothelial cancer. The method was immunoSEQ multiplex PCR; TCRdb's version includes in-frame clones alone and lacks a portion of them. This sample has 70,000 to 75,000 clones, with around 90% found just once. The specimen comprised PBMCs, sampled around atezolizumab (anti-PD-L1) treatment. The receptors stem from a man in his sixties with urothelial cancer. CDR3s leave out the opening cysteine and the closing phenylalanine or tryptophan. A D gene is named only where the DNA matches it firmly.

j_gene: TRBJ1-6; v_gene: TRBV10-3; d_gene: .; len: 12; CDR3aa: ATGEGQVASPLH
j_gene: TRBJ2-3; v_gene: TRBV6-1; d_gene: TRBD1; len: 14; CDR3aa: ASSERTGGITDTQY
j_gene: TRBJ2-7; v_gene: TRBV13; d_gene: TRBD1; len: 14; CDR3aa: ASSLAVTTGKGEQY
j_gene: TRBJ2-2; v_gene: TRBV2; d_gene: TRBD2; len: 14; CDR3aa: ASSEAGAGEAGELF
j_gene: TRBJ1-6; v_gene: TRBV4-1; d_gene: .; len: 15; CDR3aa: ASSQPADSFYNSPLH
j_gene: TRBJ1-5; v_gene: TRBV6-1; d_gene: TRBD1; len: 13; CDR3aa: ASSRTGSGNQPQH
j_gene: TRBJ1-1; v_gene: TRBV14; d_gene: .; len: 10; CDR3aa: ASSLGQNEAF
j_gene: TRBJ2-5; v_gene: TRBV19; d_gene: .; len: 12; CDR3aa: ASSIAQERETQY
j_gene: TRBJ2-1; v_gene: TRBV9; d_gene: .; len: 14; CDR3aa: ASSVDGLASVGEQF
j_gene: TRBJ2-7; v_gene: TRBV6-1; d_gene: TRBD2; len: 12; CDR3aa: ASSATSESYEQY
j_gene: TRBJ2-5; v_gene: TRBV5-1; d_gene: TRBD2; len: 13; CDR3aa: ASSPSAGVPETQY
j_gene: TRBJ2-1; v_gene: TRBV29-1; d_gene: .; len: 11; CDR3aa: SVARTPYNEQF
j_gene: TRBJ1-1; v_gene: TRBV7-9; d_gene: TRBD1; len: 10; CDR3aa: ASSFGQDWAF
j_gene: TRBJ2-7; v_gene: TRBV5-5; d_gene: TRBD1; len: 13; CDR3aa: ASSDTPGQGYEQY
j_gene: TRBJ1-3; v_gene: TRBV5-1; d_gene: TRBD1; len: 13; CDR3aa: ASSSGQGAGNTIY
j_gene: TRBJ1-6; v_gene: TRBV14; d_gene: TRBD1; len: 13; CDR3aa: ASSPGTGVNSPLH
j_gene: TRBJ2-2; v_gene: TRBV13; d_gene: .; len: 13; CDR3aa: ASSHRSEYTGELF
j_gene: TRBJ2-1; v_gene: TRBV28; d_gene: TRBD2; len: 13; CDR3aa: ASSFTSTSGRKQF
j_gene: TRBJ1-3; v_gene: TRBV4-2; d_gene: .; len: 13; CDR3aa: ASSQESYSGNTIY
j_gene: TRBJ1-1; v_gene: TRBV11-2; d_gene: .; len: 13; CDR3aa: ASSLLAGSTTEAF
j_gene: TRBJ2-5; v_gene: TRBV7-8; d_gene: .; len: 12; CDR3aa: ASSPGTTRETQY
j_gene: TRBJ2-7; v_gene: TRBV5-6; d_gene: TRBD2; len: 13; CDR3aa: ASTTISGNSYEQY
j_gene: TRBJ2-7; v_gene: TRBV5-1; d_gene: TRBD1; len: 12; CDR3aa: ASSLDGTGYEQY
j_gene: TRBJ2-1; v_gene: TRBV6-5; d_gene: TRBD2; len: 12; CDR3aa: ASSLGTSYNEQF
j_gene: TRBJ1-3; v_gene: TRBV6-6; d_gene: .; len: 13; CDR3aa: ASSRAADSGNTIY
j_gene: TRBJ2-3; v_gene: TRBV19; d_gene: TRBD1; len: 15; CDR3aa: ASSTIISRTGADTQY
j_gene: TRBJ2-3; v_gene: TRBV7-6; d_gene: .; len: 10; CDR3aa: ASSPSTDTQY
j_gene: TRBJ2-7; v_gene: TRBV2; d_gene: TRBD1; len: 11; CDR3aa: ASSEQGVYEQY
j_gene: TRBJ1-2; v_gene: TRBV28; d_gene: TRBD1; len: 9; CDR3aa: ASSWGTGGT
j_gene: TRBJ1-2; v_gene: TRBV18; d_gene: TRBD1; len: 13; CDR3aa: ASSPRDRAEDGYT
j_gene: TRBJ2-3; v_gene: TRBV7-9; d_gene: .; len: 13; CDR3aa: ASSLAGFEPDTQY
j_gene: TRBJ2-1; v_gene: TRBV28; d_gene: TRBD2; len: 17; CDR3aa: ASSSGLAGESRSYNEQF
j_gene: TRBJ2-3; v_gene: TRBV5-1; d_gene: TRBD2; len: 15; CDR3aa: ASSLAGAGGRTDTQY
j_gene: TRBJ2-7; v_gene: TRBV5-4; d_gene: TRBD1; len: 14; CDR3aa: ASSLASRSGGKEQY
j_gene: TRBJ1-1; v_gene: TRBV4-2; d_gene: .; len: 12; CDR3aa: ASSQGPPGTEAF
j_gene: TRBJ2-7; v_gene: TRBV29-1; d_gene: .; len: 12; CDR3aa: SVEDTGVAHEQY
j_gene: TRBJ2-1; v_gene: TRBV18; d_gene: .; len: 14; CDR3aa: ASSPQSGYKGGEQF
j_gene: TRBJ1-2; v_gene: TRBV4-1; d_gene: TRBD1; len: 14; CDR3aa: ASSQAEGQGDYGYT
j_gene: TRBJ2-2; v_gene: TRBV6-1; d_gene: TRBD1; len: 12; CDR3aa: ASKGTGNTGELF
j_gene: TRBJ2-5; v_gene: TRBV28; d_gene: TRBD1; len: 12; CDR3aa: ASSSPDREETQY
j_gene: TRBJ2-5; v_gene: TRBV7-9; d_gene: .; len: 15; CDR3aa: ASSLTPRGILGETQY
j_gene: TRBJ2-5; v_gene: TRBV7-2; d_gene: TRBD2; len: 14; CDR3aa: ASSPLAGGPRETQY
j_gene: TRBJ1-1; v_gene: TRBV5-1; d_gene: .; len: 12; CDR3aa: ASSSGQLNTEAF
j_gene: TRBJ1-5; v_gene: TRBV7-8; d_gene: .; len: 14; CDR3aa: ASSPDRYYSNQPQH
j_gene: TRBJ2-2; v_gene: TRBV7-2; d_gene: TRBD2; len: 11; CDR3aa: ASRSSGAGELF